The clone carrying this T cell receptor (beta chain) was found once. The sample is drawn from a study of T cell responses to AZD1222 COVID-19 vaccine. This CDR3 has 15 amino acids. The germline V gene has CDR1 LNHDA and CDR2 SQIVND (reference sequence). Trimming cost V 7 bases and J 4 bases, with 19 bases left between them. Sequenced by immunoSEQ multiplex PCR; TCRdb stores in-frame clones only, minus some. The sample consists of approximately 180,000 clones, 88% of them appearing once. The chain uses TRBV19 and TRBJ1-2, with a weak D call TRBD1 (5 bases). The receptor was isolated from an adult in good health. The input for sequencing was peripheral blood, taken on day 0 of AZD1222 vaccination. The CDR3 protein is CASTHIGGVSYGYTF. The CDR3 DNA is TGTGCCAGTACCCATATCGGGGGGGTCTCCTATGGCTACACCTTC.